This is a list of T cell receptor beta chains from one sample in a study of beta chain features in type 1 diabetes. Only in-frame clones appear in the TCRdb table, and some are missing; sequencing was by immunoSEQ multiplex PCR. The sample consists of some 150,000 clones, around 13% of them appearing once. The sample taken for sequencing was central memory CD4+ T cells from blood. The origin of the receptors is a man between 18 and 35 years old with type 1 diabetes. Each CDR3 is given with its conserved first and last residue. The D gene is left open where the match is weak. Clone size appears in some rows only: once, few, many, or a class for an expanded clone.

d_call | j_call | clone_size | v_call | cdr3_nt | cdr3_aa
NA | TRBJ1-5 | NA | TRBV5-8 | TGTGCCAGCAGCTCTGGGCATGCGTCCGATAGCAATCAGCCCCAGCATTTT | CASSSGHASDSNQPQHF
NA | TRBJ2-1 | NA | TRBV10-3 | TGTGCCATCAGTGGGGCGTATGAGCAGTTCTTC | CAISGAYEQFF
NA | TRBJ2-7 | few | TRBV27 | TGTGCCAGCAGTCCCAACGGGCAGGTAACTTCCTACGAGCAGTACTTC | CASSPNGQVTSYEQYF
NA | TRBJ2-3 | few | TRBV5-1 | TGCGCCAGCAGCTTGCGCGACATCACAGATACGCAGTATTTT | CASSLRDITDTQYF
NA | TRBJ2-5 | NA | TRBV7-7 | TGTGCCAGCAGCCGAGAGGGGCTGGGGGCTGCCAAAGAGACCCAGTACTTC | CASSREGLGAAKETQYF
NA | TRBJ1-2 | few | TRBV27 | TGTGCCAGCAGTCGCTTACAGGAAATTAACTATGGCTACACCTTC | CASSRLQEINYGYTF
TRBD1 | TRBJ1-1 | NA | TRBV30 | TGTGCCTGGAAAGGACAGGGAGGGACTGAAGCTTTCTTT | CAWKGQGGTEAFF
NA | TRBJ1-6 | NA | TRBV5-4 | TGTGCCAGCAGCTTGGGTCTCATAAATTCACCCCTCCACTTT | CASSLGLINSPLHF
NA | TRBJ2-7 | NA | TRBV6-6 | TGTGCCAGCAGTTCGGTAGATATGGCTTACGAGCAGTACTTC | CASSSVDMAYEQYF
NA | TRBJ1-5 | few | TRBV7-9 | TGTGCCAGCAGCTTGGGCAATCAGCCCCAGCATTTT | CASSLGNQPQHF
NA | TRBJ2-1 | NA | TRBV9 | TGTGCCAGCAGCTTAAGGCAGGGGATTTACAATGAGCAGTTCTTC | CASSLRQGIYNEQFF
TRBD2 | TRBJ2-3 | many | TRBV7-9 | TGTGCCAGCAGCTTTAGCGGGGCCACAGATACGCAGTATTTT | CASSFSGATDTQYF
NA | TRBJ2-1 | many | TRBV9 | TGTGCCAGCAGCCCTCCCCCCGGCTCATACAATGAGCAGTTCTTC | CASSPPPGSYNEQFF
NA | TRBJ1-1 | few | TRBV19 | TGTGCCAGTAGTGTGCAGGGGACTGAAGCTTTCTTT | CASSVQGTEAFF
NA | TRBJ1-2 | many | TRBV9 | TGTGCCAGCAGCGTACAGGACCGGGGTTCCTATGGCTACACCTTC | CASSVQDRGSYGYTF
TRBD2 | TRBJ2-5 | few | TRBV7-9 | TGTGCCAGCAGCCCTAGGGGCGGGGGAGAGACCCAGTACTTC | CASSPRGGGETQYF
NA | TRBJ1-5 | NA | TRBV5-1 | TGCGCCAGCAGCTTGGCCGGGGATCAGCCCCAGCATTTT | CASSLAGDQPQHF
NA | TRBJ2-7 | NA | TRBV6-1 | TGTGCCAGTGTTGGGTCTTACTCCTACGAGCAGTACTTC | CASVGSYSYEQYF
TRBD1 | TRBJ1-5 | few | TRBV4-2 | TGTGCCAGCAGCCAGGTGGACAGGGAGGCCAATCAGCCCCAGCATTTT | CASSQVDREANQPQHF
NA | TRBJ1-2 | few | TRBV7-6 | TGTGCCAGCAGCCCAAACACCAGGCCCGGATATGGCTACACCTTC | CASSPNTRPGYGYTF
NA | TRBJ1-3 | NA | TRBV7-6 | TGTGCCAGCAGCTTACCAGGGACTGGAAACACCATATATTTT | CASSLPGTGNTIYF
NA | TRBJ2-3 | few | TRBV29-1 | TGCAGCGCCGAGCTTCTAAAAGATACGCAGTATTTT | CSAELLKDTQYF
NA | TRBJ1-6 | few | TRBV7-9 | TGTGCCAGCAGCCAGGAGGGGACACCCCTCCACTTT | CASSQEGTPLHF
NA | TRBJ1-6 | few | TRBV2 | TGTGCCAGCAGTATTCGGACTAGTTGGGGGATTTATAATTCACCCCTCCACTTT | CASSIRTSWGIYNSPLHF
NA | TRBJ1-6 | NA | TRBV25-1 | TGTGCCAGCAGTGACCCCCGCAGGGTCGGTTCACCCCTCCACTTT | CASSDPRRVGSPLHF
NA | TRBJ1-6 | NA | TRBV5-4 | TGTGCCAGCAGCTTGCAGGGGAGAATAGAGTCACCCCTCCACTTT | CASSLQGRIESPLHF
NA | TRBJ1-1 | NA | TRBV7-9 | TGTGCCAGCAGCCTTAATCCCCAGGGGGCTTTCTTT | CASSLNPQGAFF
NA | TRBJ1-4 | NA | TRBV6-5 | TGTGCCAGCAGAGGTGGGGCTGGCGATGAAAAACTGTTTTTT | CASRGGAGDEKLFF
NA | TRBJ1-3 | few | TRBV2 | TGTGCCAGCAGCCTGGACTCCAGCTCTGGAAACACCATATATTTT | CASSLDSSSGNTIYF
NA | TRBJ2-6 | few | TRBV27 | TGTGCCAGCAGTCCCCTCCAGTCTGGGGCCAACGTCCTGACTTTC | CASSPLQSGANVLTF
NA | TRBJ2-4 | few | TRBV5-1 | TGCGCCAGCAGCCCCTCGGCCAAAAACATTCAGTACTTC | CASSPSAKNIQYF
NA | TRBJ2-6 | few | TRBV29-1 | TGCAGCGTTGAAGATCTGAGGGGGGGGGCCAACGTCCTGACTTTC | CSVEDLRGGANVLTF
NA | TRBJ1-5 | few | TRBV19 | TGTGCCAGTAGTGCCCAGTGGAATCAGCCCCAGCATTTT | CASSAQWNQPQHF
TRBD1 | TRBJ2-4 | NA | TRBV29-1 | TGCAGCGCCCTTGATGGGACAGGGAGACTAGCCAAAAACATTCAGTACTTC | CSALDGTGRLAKNIQYF
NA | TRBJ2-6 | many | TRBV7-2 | TGTGCCAGCAGCTCGGGACCTAGTGGGGCCAACGTCCTGACTTTC | CASSSGPSGANVLTF
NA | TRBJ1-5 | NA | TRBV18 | TGTGCCAGCTCACCTGCGGGAAACCAGCCCCAGCATTTT | CASSPAGNQPQHF
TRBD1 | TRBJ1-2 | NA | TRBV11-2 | TGTGCCAGCAGCAATCAGGGGGGCGCAGCGAATGGCTACACCTTC | CASSNQGGAANGYTF